This TCR beta chain is from a study of blood T cell repertoires in COVID-19. Study in general: Acute and convalescent COVID-19 specimens originated in the United States, Italy and Spain.

Method: immunoSEQ multiplex PCR; TCRdb's copy keeps in-frame clones and lacks some. The sample carries approximately 170,000 clones, 80% to 90% recorded once. The CDR3 is 13 amino acids. V was shortened by 2 bases and J by 4 bases, with 9 bases between the two germline ends. Germline CDR1 and CDR2: SGHRS and YFSETQ. This sequence joins TRBV5-1 and TRBJ1-2, with D uncertain. What was sequenced was peripheral blood. This clonotype was obtained from a woman aged 70 to 79 who had recovered from COVID-19. Written as DNA, the CDR3 is TGCGCCAGCAGCTTAGAGAGGAGCTATGGCTACACCTTC. Translated, it gives CASSLERSYGYTF.